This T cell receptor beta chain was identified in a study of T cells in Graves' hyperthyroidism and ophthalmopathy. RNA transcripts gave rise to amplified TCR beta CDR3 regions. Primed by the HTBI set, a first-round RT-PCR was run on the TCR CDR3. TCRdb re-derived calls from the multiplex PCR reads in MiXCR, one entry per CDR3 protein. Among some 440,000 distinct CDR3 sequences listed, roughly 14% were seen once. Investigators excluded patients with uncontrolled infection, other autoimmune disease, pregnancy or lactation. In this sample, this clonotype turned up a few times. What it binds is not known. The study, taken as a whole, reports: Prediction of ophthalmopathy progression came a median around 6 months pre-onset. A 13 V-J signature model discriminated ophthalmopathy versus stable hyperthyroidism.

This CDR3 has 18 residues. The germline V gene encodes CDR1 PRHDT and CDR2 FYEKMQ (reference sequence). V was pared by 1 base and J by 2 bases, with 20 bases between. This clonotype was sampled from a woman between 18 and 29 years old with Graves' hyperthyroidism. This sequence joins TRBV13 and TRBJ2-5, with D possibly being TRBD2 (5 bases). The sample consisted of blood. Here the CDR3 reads CASSLVTGATWEQETQYF. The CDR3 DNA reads TGTGCCAGCAGCTTAGTAACGGGCGCGACATGGGAGCAAGAGACCCAGTACTTC.